Listed below are T cell receptor beta chains from one sample, sequenced in a study of cytomegalovirus exposure and HLA in healthy donors. Generated by immunoSEQ multiplex PCR, the TCRdb table keeps only in-frame clones and is missing some. The table lists about 150,000 clones, 77% of them singletons. The sample was PBMCs. All receptors come from a woman aged 25 to 39 in good health and CMV-seropositive. Each CDR3 is given with its conserved first and last residue.

CASSLYIGGGNEQFF	TRBJ2-1	TRBV7-7
CASSFEGETQYF	TRBJ2-5	TRBV5-1
CASSLVLRGPHGYTF	TRBJ1-2	TRBV7-2
CASMKARITGTGGTDTQYF	TRBJ2-3	TRBV4-3
CASSLVVQGNTEAFF	TRBJ1-1	TRBV5-1
CASSDPSDFTEAFF	TRBJ1-1	TRBV2
CASSVGGTADQPQHF	TRBJ1-5	TRBV9
CASTPDRFYYGYTF	TRBJ1-2	TRBV6-1
CASSFGGANTGELFF	TRBJ2-2	TRBV7-2
CASSLSLGTAGGENNEQYF	TRBJ2-7	TRBV27
CASSTTAGAQRETQYF	TRBJ2-5	TRBV18
CASSLPRQVFSGNTIYF	TRBJ1-3	TRBV28
CASSQDQGAIYGYTF	TRBJ1-2	TRBV4-2
CASSPTGGSLGGQRNIQYF	TRBJ2-4	TRBV11-2
CATTSDGTGGQPQHF	TRBJ1-5	TRBV27
CASSWETGTNTIYF	TRBJ1-3	TRBV6-6
CASSLFQGSNNEQFF	TRBJ2-1	TRBV5-1
CASSFREYGNTIYF	TRBJ1-3	TRBV28
CAWSITRGSYTF	TRBJ1-2	TRBV30
CAISDPGKRTDTQYF	TRBJ2-3	TRBV10-3
CASSDQRETSTDTQYF	TRBJ2-3	TRBV6-4
CASRYLGEGPQHF	TRBJ1-5	TRBV28
CASSQELAGGGMNIQYF	TRBJ2-4	TRBV4-2
CASSYFSGPHNEQFF	TRBJ2-1	TRBV6-6
CSVQPLGGTGRMNTEAFF	TRBJ1-1	TRBV29-1
CASSEGLAGEGEQYF	TRBJ2-7	TRBV6-1
CASERYSTDTQYF	TRBJ2-3	TRBV25-1
CASSLVGQNYGYTF	TRBJ1-2	TRBV5-6
CASSRGTGGYYEQYF	TRBJ2-7	TRBV7-2
CASRVDRGRGEQYF	TRBJ2-7	TRBV27
CASSWGLAGLNTGELFF	TRBJ2-2	TRBV7-2
CASRQGARQPQHF	TRBJ1-5	TRBV6-1
CASRLAGGSSYEQYF	TRBJ2-7	TRBV5-1
CASSLGRGNEKLFF	TRBJ1-4	TRBV11-3
CASAQGAGANTGELFF	TRBJ2-2	TRBV5-1
CAWGGLVVETQYF	TRBJ2-5	TRBV30
CASSFSVTNQPQHF	TRBJ1-5	TRBV5-5
CASSSSLDRGYGYTF	TRBJ1-2	TRBV28
CASGTGNTIYF	TRBJ1-3	TRBV30